The clone carrying this T cell receptor beta chain was counted ten times or more. The data belong to a study of T cells in Graves' hyperthyroidism and ophthalmopathy. Germline CDR1 is KGHSH and CDR2 is LQKENI. The CDR3 spans 14 residues. Trimming stripped 2 bases from V and 4 bases from J, with 11 bases between. Amplification of TCR beta CDR3 regions used RNA as the template. TCR CDR3 regions were first amplified by RT-PCR with HTBI primers. TCRdb reprocessed the multiplex PCR reads with MiXCR, giving one entry per CDR3 protein. The sample shows approximately 700,000 distinct CDR3 sequences, around 17% of them seen only once.

The chain joins TRBV18 to TRBJ1-1, with D unclear. The sequenced sample was blood. The TCR sequence derives from a young man with Graves' hyperthyroidism. The CDR3 spells CASSPNTLGTEAFF. The CDR3 DNA reads as TGTGCCAGCTCACCAAACACCTTGGGCACTGAAGCTTTCTTT. The full variable domain, in which reference TRBV18 and TRBJ1-1 provide the parts outside the CDR3, is NAGVMQNPRHLVRRRGQEARLRCSPMKGHSHVYWYRQLPEEGLKFMVYLQKENIIDESGMPKERFSAEFPKEGPSILRIQQVVRGDSAAYFCASSPNTLGTEAFFGQGTRLTVV.